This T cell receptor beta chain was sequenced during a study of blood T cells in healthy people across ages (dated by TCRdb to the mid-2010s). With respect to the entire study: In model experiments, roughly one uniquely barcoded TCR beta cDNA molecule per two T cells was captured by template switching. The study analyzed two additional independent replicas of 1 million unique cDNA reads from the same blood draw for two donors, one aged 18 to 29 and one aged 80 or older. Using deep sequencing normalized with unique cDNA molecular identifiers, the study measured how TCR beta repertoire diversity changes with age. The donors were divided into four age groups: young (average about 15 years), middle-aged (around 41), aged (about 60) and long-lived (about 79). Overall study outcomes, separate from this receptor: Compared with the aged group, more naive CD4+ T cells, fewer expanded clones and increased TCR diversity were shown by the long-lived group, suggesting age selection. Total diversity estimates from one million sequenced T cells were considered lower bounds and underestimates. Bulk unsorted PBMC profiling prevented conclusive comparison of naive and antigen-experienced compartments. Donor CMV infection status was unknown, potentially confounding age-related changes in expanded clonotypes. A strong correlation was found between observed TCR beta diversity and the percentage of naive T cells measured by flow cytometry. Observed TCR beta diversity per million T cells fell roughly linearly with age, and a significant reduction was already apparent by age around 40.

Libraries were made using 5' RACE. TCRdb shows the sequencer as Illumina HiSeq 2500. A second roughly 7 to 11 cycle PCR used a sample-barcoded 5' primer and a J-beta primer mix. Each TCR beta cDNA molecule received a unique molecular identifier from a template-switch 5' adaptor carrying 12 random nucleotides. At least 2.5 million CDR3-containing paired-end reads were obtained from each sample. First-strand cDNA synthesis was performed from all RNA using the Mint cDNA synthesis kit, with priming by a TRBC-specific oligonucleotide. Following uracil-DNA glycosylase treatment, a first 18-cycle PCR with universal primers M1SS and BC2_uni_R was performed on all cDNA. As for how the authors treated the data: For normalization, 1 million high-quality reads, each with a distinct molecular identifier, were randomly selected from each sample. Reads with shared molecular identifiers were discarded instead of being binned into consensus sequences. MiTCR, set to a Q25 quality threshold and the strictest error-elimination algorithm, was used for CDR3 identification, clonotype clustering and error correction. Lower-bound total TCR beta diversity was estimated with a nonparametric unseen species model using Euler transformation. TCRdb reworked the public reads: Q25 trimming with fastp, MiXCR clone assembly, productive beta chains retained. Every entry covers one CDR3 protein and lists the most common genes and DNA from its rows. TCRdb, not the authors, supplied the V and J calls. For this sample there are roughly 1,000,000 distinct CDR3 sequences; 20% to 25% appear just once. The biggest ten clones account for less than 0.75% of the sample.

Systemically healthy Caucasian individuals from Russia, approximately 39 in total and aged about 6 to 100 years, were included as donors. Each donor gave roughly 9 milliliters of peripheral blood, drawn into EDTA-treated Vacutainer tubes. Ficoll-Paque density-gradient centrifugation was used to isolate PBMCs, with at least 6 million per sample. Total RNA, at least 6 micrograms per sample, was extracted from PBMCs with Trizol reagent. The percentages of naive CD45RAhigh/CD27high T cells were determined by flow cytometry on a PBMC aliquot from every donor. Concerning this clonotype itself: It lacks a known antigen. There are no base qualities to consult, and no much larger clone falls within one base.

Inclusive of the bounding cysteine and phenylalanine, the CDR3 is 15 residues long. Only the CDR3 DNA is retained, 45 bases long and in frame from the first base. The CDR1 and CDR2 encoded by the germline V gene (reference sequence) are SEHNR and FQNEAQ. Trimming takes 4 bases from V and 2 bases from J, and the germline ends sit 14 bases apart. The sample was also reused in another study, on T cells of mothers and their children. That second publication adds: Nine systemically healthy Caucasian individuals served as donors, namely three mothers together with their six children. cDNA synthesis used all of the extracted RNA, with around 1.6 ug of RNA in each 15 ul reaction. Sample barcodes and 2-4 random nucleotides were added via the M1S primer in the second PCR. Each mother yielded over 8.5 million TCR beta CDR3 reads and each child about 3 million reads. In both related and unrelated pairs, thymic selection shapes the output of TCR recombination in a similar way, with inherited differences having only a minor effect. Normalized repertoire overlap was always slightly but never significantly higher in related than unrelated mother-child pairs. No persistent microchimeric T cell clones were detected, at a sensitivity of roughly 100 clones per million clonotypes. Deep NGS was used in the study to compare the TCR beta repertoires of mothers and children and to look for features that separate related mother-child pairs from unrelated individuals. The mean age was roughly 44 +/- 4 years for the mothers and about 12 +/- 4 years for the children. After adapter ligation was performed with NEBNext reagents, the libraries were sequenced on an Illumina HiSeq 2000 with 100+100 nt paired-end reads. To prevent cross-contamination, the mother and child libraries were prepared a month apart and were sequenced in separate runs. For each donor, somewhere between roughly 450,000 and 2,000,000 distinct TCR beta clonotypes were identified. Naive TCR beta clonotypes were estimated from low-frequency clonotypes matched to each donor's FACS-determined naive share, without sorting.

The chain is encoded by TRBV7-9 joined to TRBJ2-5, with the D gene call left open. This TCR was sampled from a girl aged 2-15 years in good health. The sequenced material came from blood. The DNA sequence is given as TGTGCCAGCAGCTCCCGACGGATAGGGCAAGAGACCCAGTACTTC. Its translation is CASSSRRIGQETQYF.